This TCR beta chain was sequenced in a study of blood T cell repertoires in COVID-19. Study details: Sites in the United States, Italy and Spain provided acute and convalescent COVID-19 samples. From T cells, B-cell-depleted T cells, or PBMCs came the material, which was cDNA or gDNA.

Per the original methods: Scientists estimated how many nucleated cells there were by amplifying reference gene primers. Libraries were prepared by immunoSEQ multiplex PCR; TCRdb keeps only in-frame clonotypes and omits some of them. V and J calls and clone size come straight from that table; D and trimming were deduced from the DNA. This table holds some 360,000 clones, more than 70% found once. Germline trimming cut 6 bases from V and 9 bases from J; bases unmatched to any gene: 4. Per germline, CDR1 MDHEN and CDR2 SYDVKM. CDR3 length equals 14 residues. The rearrangement uses TRBV28 and TRBJ1-6; 11 bases line up with TRBD1. The sequence was obtained from an older woman with COVID-19, enrolled during active disease. The sequenced sample was peripheral blood. The CDR3: CASRPGTGGSPLHF. As DNA, the CDR3 is TGTGCCAGCAGGCCCGGGACAGGGGGTTCACCCCTCCACTTT.